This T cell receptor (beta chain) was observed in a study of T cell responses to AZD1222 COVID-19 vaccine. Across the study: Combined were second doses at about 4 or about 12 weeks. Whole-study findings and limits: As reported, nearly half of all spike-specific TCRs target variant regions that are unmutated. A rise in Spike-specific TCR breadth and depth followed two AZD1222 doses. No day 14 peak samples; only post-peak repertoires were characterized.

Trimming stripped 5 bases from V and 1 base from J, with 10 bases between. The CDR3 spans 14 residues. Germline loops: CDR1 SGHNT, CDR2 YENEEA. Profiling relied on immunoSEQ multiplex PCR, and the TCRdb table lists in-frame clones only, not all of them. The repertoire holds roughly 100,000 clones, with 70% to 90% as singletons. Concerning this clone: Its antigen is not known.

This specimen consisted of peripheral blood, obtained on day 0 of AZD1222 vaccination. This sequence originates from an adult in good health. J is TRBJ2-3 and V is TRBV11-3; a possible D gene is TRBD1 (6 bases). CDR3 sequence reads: CASSTRQGTDTQYF. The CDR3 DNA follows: TGTGCCAGCAGCACCCGACAGGGCACAGATACGCAGTATTTT. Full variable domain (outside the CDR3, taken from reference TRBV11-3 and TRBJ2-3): EAGVVQSPRYKIIEKKQPVAFWCNPISGHNTLYWYLQNLGQGPELLIRYENEEAVDDSQLPKDRFSAERLKGVDSTLKIQPAELGDSAVYLCASSTRQGTDTQYFGPGTRLTVL.